This T cell receptor beta chain was recorded in a study of OX40 agonist ivuxolimab in advanced cancers. Whole-study context: Each patient was given ivuxolimab into a vein every 2 weeks, at 0.01 to 10 mg/kg. A history of anti-PD-1, anti-PD-L1 or anti-CTLA-4 therapy was acceptable, and approximately 40% had some. Study-wide results and caveats: Expansion of clones was among the lowest in partial responders at 0.1-3.0 mg/kg.

Exclusion applied to patients with autoimmune disease history or systemic immunosuppression. Comment on this clone: Its antigen is as yet unknown.

Clones were sequenced by immunoSEQ multiplex PCR, and TCRdb holds only the in-frame ones, with some missing. The sample lists tens of thousands of clones; 85% to 90% were seen once. Trimming shortened V by 4 bases and J by 6 bases, and 22 bases separated the two germline ends. The V gene's germline CDR1 is MNHNY and CDR2 SVGAGI (reference sequence). The CDR3 is 16 amino acids. The sequencing used CD4+ or CD8+ T cells sorted from blood, collected in a trial of the OX40 agonist ivuxolimab. This clonotype was sampled from an adult with an advanced solid tumor such as melanoma, head and neck, liver or kidney cancer. The rearrangement uses TRBV6-6 and TRBJ2-7; tentatively, D is TRBD1 or TRBD2 (5 bases each). This CDR3 is CASSFGASRGVGEQYF. CDR3 bases: TGTGCCAGCAGTTTTGGGGCCTCCAGAGGGGTGGGCGAGCAGTACTTC.